Listed here are 21 T cell receptor beta chains from one sample, sequenced in a study of CD8+ T cells in alopecia areata. It was cDNA, reverse transcribed from extracted RNA, that served as the sequencing template. TCRdb's table, derived via immunoSEQ multiplex PCR, lists solely in-frame clones and lacks some. The sample lists under 250,000 clones; roughly 57% were seen once. Sequenced material: CD4+ T cells sorted from blood, taken at week 0. All receptors derive from a human donor with alopecia areata.

The chain employs TRBV2 and TRBJ1-5; D gene ambiguous. This CDR3 spans 13 amino acids. Per the germline V gene, CDR1 is SNHLY and CDR2 is FYNNEI. V lost 6 bases and J 0 bases, leaving 6 bases between the germline ends. CDR3 nucleotide sequence: TGTGCCAGCAGCTATGATAGCAATCAGCCCCAGCATTTT. Translating gives CASSYDSNQPQHF.

V is TRBV4-2 and J is TRBJ1-1, with D possibly matching TRBD1 (5 bases). Looked up from germline, CDR1 is LGHNA and CDR2 is YNFKEQ. The CDR3 consists of 16 residues. The V end lost 0 bases, the J end lost 0 bases, and 11 bases lay between the germline ends. The CDR3 reads CASSQELRGVNTEAFF. CDR3 sequence (DNA): TGTGCCAGCAGCCAAGAACTTCGGGGGGTGAACACTGAAGCTTTCTTT.

This chain connects TRBV28 to TRBJ1-2; no clear D gene. The CDR3 spans 12 residues. Deletions cut 2 bases from V and 2 bases from J, with 3 bases between. Germline assignment: CDR1 MDHEN and CDR2 SYDVKM. Written as DNA, the CDR3 is TGTGCCAGCAGTTTAACAAACTATGGCTACACCTTC. Protein product: CASSLTNYGYTF.

The V gene is TRBV30, the J gene TRBJ1-3; 7 nucleotides line up with TRBD1. J was trimmed by 4 bases and V by 3 bases; bases with no gene match: 6. The CDR3 is made up of 14 amino acids. Germline V gives CDR1 GTSNPN, CDR2 SVGIG (reference sequence). This CDR3 is CAWSGTVLGNTIYF. The CDR3 nucleotides are TGTGCCTGGAGCGGGACAGTACTCGGAAACACCATATATTTT.

V usage is TRBV30 and J usage is TRBJ1-6; tentatively, D is TRBD1 (5 bases). V lost 5 bases to trimming and J lost 7 bases, with 12 bases between them. This CDR3 comprises 13 residues. Germline CDR1 reads GTSNPN; CDR2 reads SVGIG (reference sequence). The CDR3 sequence is CAWGTYRNSPLHF. In DNA form, the CDR3 reads TGTGCCTGGGGGACTTACAGGAATTCACCCCTCCACTTT.

The V gene is TRBV5-1, the J gene TRBJ1-5, with TRBD1 matching over 7 bases. The CDR3 totals 15 residues. V dropped 1 base and J dropped 8; count of bases not matched to a gene: 9. Germline V gene data show CDR1 as SGHRS and CDR2 as YFSETQ. The CDR3 nucleotides are TGCGCCAGCAGCTTGCGGACAGGAGGAGAGGAGCCCCAGCATTTT. Translated: CASSLRTGGEEPQHF.

CDR3: CASSLWAGGTDTQYF. CDR3 DNA: TGTGCCAGCAGTTTATGGGCGGGAGGAACAGATACGCAGTATTTT. The V call is TRBV27, the J call TRBJ2-3; 8 positions agree with TRBD2. The CDR3 contains 15 residues. Germline V gene sequence: CDR1 MNHEY, CDR2 SMNVEV (reference sequence). The junction had 3 bases not matched to a gene; V was cut back by 1 base and J by 3 bases.

V is TRBV29-1 and J is TRBJ2-7, with D unclear. The CDR3 runs 15 residues. V lost 6 bases and J lost 5, with 23 bases in between. In germline, CDR1 is SQVTM, CDR2 ANQGSEA. The CDR3 loop is CSVQTAVALYDEQYF. The CDR3 nucleotides read TGCAGCGTACAAACAGCAGTCGCCCTCTACGACGAGCAGTACTTC.

This clone was detected once. The V and J genes are TRBV29-1 and TRBJ1-5; D not certain. Germline CDR1 is SQVTM and CDR2 is ANQGSEA. This CDR3 is built from 13 residues. V lost 2 bases to trimming and J lost 5 bases, with 10 bases between them. The CDR3 coding sequence is TGCAGCGTTGAATCATCCGCGGATCAGCCCCAGCATTTT. This encodes CSVESSADQPQHF.

In DNA form, the CDR3 reads TGTGCCTGGAGGGACAGGGTTAGTCAGCCCCAGCATTTT. Translation: CAWRDRVSQPQHF. V is TRBV30 and J is TRBJ1-5; TRBD1 agrees at 8 bases. The germline V gene has CDR1 GTSNPN and CDR2 SVGIG (reference sequence). J was trimmed by 6 bases and V by 3 bases; bases with no gene match: 4. The CDR3 runs 13 residues.

The genes are TRBV30 and TRBJ1-1; no clear D. V was clipped by 0 bases and J by 1 base, with 6 bases between them. CDR1 is GTSNPN and CDR2 is SVGIG in the germline V gene (reference sequence). This CDR3 is 13 amino acids long. CDR3 loop: CAWSVAENTEAFF. CDR3 nucleotide sequence: TGTGCCTGGAGTGTTGCAGAGAACACTGAAGCTTTCTTT.

V and J are TRBV10-3 and TRBJ1-1; TRBD1 matches 10 bases. In germline, CDR1 is ENHRY, CDR2 SYGVKD. The CDR3 consists of 15 residues. V shed 6 bases and J 0 bases; nucleotides not matched to a gene: 4. CDR3 sequence (DNA): TGTGCCATCAGCCGGGACAGGGGAATGAACACTGAAGCTTTCTTT. Translation: CAISRDRGMNTEAFF.

A few counts support this clone. This CDR3 reads CASRQQVGGTQYF. As DNA, the CDR3 is TGTGCCAGCAGACAGCAGGTCGGGGGTACGCAGTATTTT. The V call is TRBV2, the J call TRBJ2-3, with D possibly matching TRBD2 (6 bases). The germline V gene has CDR1 SNHLY and CDR2 FYNNEI. This CDR3 region has 13 residues. V lost 6 bases and J lost 8, with 15 bases in between.

This clone has a single count. The chain has TRBV5-1 and TRBJ1-1; D uncertain. The CDR3 runs 16 residues. V gave up 4 bases and J gave up 0 bases, with 16 bases separating them. CDR1 SGHRS and CDR2 YFSETQ come from the germline V gene. The CDR3 coding sequence is TGCGCCAGCAGCACCAGTACCCTTCGGGTGAACACTGAAGCTTTCTTT. Protein: CASSTSTLRVNTEAFF.

This rearrangement joins TRBV29-1 to TRBJ2-1; D call uncertain. Germline V gene sequence: CDR1 SQVTM, CDR2 ANQGSEA. With 0 bases removed from V and 0 bases from J, the gap between germline ends came to 15 bases. The CDR3 length is 17 residues. Here the CDR3 DNA reads TGCAGCGTTGAAGATGAACGGAGCTATCCCTCCTACAATGAGCAGTTCTTC. Amino acids: CSVEDERSYPSYNEQFF.

The chain carries TRBV5-1 and TRBJ2-7; D may be TRBD1 (7 bases). V gave up 0 bases and J gave up 2 bases, with 15 bases separating them. Germline CDR1 SGHRS, CDR2 YFSETQ. The length of the CDR3 is 16 residues. Here the CDR3 reads CASSLVGGGLPYEQYF. The DNA for the CDR3 is TGCGCCAGCAGCTTGGTCGGAGGGGGCCTACCCTACGAGCAGTACTTC. Filled out from reference TRBV5-1 and TRBJ2-7, the complete variable domain reads KAGVTQTPRYLIKTRGQQVTLSCSPISGHRSVSWYQQTPGQGLQFLFEYFSETQRNKGNFPGRFSGRQFSNSRSEMNVSTLELGDSALYLCASSLVGGGLPYEQYFGPGTRLTVT.

The rearrangement links TRBV10-3 to TRBJ2-7, with D tentatively TRBD1 or TRBD2 (6 bases each). The germline V gene encodes CDR1 ENHRY and CDR2 SYGVKD. The V end was cut by 5 bases, the J end by 7 bases, with 12 bases between. The CDR3 extends over 12 amino acids. The CDR3 coding sequence is TGTGCCATCAGTTTAGGGGGACTGGAGCAGTACTTC. Translation gives CAISLGGLEQYF.

The chain couples TRBV7-8 to TRBJ1-1; unclear D gene. The germline V gene has CDR1 SGHVS and CDR2 FQNEAQ. The CDR3 consists of 13 residues. The ends were cut back, 0 bases at V and 4 bases at J, with 6 bases in the middle. The CDR3 region has the DNA TGTGCCAGCAGCTTAGCCCAGAGCACTGAAGCTTTCTTT. Translation gives CASSLAQSTEAFF.

The chain is built from TRBV7-9 and TRBJ2-7; 8 positions match TRBD1. The V segment lost 4 bases and the J segment 7 bases; nucleotides outside the gene matches: 9. Germline-derived CDR1 and CDR2 are SEHNR and FQNEAQ (reference sequence). The CDR3 extends over 14 amino acids. For the CDR3, the DNA is TGTGCCAGCAGCTCGGACAGGGTTTCCCTGGAGCAGTACTTC. Translated: CASSSDRVSLEQYF.

This clone was detected only a few times. The CDR3 spells CASTQGGSGANVLTF. The CDR3 DNA reads TGTGCCAGCACCCAAGGAGGCTCTGGGGCCAACGTCCTGACTTTC. The chain is built from TRBV7-3 and TRBJ2-6; the D gene is possibly TRBD2 (5 bases). Trimming took 7 bases from V and 0 from J, leaving 10 bases between them. Germline lookup yields CDR1 SGHTA and CDR2 FQGTGA. The CDR3 covers 15 residues.

This clone showed up just a few times. This chain connects TRBV7-6 to TRBJ1-1; D not certain. The CDR3 is 14 residues long. The germline V gene has CDR1 SGHVS and CDR2 FNYEAQ. Trimming took off 5 bases at V and 1 base at J, with 11 bases between the two ends. The CDR3 coding sequence is TGTGCCAGCAGCCTGGGTATGGGGAACACTGAAGCTTTCTTT. Protein: CASSLGMGNTEAFF.